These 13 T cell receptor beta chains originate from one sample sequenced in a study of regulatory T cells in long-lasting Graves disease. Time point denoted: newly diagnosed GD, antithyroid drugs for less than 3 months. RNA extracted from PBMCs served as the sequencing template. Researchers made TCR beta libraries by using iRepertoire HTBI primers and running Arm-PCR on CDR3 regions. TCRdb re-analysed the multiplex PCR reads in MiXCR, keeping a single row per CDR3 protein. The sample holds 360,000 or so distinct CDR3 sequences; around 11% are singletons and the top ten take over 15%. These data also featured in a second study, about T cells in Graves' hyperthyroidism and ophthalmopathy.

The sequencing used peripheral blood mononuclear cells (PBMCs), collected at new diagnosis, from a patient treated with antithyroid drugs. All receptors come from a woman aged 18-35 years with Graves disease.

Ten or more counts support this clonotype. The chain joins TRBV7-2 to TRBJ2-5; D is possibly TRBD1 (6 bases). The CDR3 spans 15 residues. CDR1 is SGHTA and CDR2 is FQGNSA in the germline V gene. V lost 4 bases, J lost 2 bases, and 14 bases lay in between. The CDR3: CASSYQGQKQETQYF. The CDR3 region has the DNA TGTGCCAGCAGCTACCAAGGACAGAAGCAAGAGACCCAGTACTTC. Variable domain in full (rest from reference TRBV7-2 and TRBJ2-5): GAGVSQSPSNKVTEKGKDVELRCDPISGHTALYWYRQSLGQGLEFLIYFQGNSAPDKSGLPSDRFSAERTGGSVSTLTIQRTQQEDSAVYLCASSYQGQKQETQYFGPGTRLLVL.

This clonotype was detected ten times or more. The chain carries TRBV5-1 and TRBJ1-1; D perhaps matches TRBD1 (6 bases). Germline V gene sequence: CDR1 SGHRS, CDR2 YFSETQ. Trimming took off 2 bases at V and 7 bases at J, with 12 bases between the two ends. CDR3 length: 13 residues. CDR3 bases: TGCGCCAGCAGCTTCCAGGGGAGGAGTGAAGCTTTCTTT. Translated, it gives CASSFQGRSEAFF.

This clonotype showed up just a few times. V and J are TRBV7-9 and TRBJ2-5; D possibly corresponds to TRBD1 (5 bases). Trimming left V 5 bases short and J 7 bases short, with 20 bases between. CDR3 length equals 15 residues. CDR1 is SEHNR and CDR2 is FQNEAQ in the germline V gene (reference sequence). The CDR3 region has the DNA TGTGCCAGCAGCCCGGATGGGGCGGCGTTTCGGACCCAGTACTTC. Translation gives CASSPDGAAFRTQYF.

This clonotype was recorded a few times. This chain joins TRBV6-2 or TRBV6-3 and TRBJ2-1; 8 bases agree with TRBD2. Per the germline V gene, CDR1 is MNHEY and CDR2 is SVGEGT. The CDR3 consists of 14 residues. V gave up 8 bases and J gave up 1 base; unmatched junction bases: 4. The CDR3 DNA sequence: TGTGCCAGCGGTACTAGCGGATCCTACAATGAGCAGTTCTTC. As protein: CASGTSGSYNEQFF.

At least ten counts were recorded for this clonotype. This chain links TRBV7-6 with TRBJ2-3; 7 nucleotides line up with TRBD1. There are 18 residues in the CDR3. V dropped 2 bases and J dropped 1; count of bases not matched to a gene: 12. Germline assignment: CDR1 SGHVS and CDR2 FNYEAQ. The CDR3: CASSLQVTGDRGTDTQYF. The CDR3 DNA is TGTGCCAGCAGCTTACAGGTCACAGGTGACAGGGGCACAGATACGCAGTATTTT.

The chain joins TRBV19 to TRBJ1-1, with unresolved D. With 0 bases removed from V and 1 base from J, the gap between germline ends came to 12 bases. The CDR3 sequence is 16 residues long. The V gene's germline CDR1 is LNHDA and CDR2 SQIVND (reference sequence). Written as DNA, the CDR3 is TGTGCCAGTAGTATAGAATTCCACGGGAAGAACACTGAAGCTTTCTTT. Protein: CASSIEFHGKNTEAFF.

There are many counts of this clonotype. DNA of the CDR3: TGTGCCAGCAGCTTAGACCTGGCTGCTAACTATGGCTACACCTTC. Protein: CASSLDLAANYGYTF. This chain uses TRBV11-2 with TRBJ1-2; the D is unclear. CDR1 and CDR2 (germline): SGHAT, FQNNGV. Trimming removed 0 bases from V and 0 bases from J, with 8 bases in between. The CDR3 length is 15 residues. Variable domain in full (rest from reference TRBV11-2 and TRBJ1-2): EAGVAQSPRYKIIEKRQSVAFWCNPISGHATLYWYQQILGQGPKLLIQFQNNGVVDDSQLPKDRFSAERLKGVDSTLKIQPAKLEDSAVYLCASSLDLAANYGYTFGSGTRLTVV.

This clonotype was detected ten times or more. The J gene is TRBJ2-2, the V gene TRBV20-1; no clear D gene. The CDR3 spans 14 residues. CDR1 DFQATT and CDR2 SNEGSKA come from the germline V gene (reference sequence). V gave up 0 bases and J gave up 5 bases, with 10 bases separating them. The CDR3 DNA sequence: TGCAGTGCTAGAGACACGGACCTAACCGGGGAGCTGTTTTTT. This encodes CSARDTDLTGELFF.

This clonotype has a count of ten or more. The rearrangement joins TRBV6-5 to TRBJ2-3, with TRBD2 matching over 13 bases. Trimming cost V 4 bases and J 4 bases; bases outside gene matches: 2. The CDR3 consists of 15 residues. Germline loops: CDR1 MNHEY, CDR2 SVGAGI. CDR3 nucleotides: TGTGCCAGCAGTTTGACTAGCGGGAGGCCAGATACGCAGTATTTT. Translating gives CASSLTSGRPDTQYF.

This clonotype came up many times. The CDR3 loop is CSARDPAATDTQYF. In nucleotides, the CDR3 is TGCAGTGCTAGAGATCCGGCAGCCACAGATACGCAGTATTTT. V is TRBV20-1 and J is TRBJ2-3; D not resolved. This CDR3 contains 14 residues. V was cut by 0 bases and J by 2 bases, with 9 bases left in between. Germline values: CDR1 DFQATT, CDR2 SNEGSKA (reference sequence).

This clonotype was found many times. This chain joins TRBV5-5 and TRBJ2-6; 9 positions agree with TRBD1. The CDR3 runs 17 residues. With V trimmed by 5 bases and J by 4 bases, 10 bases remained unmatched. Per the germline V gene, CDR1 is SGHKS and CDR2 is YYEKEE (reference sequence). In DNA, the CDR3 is TGTGCCAGCAGTCCGGGACAGGGCGTAAGAGGGGCCAACGTCCTGACTTTC. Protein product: CASSPGQGVRGANVLTF.

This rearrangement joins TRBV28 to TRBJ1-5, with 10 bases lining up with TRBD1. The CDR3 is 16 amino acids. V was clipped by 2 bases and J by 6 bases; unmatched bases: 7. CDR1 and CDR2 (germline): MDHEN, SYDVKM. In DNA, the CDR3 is TGTGCCAGCAGTTTACCCGGGACAGGGGAAGGTCAGCCCCAGCATTTT. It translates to CASSLPGTGEGQPQHF. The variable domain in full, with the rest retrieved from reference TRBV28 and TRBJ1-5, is DVKVTQSSRYLVKRTGEKVFLECVQDMDHENMFWYRQDPGLGLRLIYFSYDVKMKEKGDIPEGYSVSREKKERFSLILESASTNQTSMYLCASSLPGTGEGQPQHFGDGTRLSIL.

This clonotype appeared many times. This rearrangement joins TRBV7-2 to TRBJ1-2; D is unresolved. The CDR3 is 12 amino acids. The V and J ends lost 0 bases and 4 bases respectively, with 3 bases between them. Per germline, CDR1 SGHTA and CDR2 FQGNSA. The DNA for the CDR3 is TGTGCCAGCAGCTTAGCAGTCTATGGCTACACCTTC. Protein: CASSLAVYGYTF.